These 21 T cell receptor beta chains came from one sample sequenced in a study of CD8 T cells in ankylosing spondylitis. Study conclusions and caveats: Eight or nine highly homologous variants made up a TCR beta motif that seemed to typify ankylosing spondylitis blood.

TCRdb recomputed calls from the 5' RACE reads with MiXCR, one row per CDR3 protein. The repertoire holds about 510,000 distinct CDR3 sequences, with approximately 5% as singletons. These receptors lack a known antigen. Source material: blood, either unsorted or a sorted T cell fraction (not recorded which). Receptors originate from a male donor with ankylosing spondylitis.

This clonotype was counted ten times or more. The chain has TRBV20-1 and TRBJ2-3, with D perhaps TRBD2 (6 bases). Trimming left V 4 bases short and J 3 bases short, with 17 bases between. This CDR3 has 15 residues. CDR1 is DFQATT, CDR2 SNEGSKA, per germline (reference sequence). CDR3 residues: CSATMRTTFTDTQYF. The CDR3 bases are TGCAGTGCTACAATGCGGACTACCTTTACAGATACGCAGTATTTT.

The table lists this clonotype with a few counts. CDR3 DNA sequence: TGCGCCAGCAGCTTGCGACTAGCCGGGGACCAGTACTTC. Translation: CASSLRLAGDQYF. The chain combines TRBV5-1 with TRBJ2-5; 7 nucleotides line up with TRBD2. With 1 base clipped from V and 10 bases from J, the junction kept 7 bases outside the gene matches. CDR1 is SGHRS and CDR2 is YFSETQ in the germline V gene. CDR3 size: 13 residues. The full variable domain, in which reference TRBV5-1 and TRBJ2-5 provide the parts outside the CDR3, is KAGVTQTPRYLIKTRGQQVTLSCSPISGHRSVSWYQQTPGQGLQFLFEYFSETQRNKGNFPGRFSGRQFSNSRSEMNVSTLELGDSALYLCASSLRLAGDQYFGPGTRLLVL.

At least ten counts were recorded for this clonotype. V usage is TRBV7-3 and J usage is TRBJ2-1; the D gene is possibly TRBD1 (6 bases). V lost 3 bases, J lost 5 bases, and 11 bases lay in between. The germline CDR1 and CDR2 sequences are SGHTA and FQGTGA. The CDR3 contains 14 residues. The DNA of the CDR3 is TGTGCCAGCAGCTTCCAGGGGTTCAACAATGAGCAGTTCTTC. Protein: CASSFQGFNNEQFF. The full variable domain, completed using reference TRBV7-3 and TRBJ2-1, is GAGVSQTPSNKVTEKGKYVELRCDPISGHTALYWYRQSLGQGPEFLIYFQGTGAADDSGLPNDRFFAVRPEGSVSTLKIQRTERGDSAVYLCASSFQGFNNEQFFGPGTRLTVL.

This clonotype showed up many times. The CDR3 DNA reads TGCAGCGTTGAAGGAGTCAGGGGGCACGAGACCCAGTACTTC. It yields the protein CSVEGVRGHETQYF. The rearrangement joins TRBV29-1 to TRBJ2-5; 8 nucleotides align to TRBD1. The V gene end was trimmed by 1 base and the J gene end by 5 bases; junction bases not matched to a gene: 6. Germline V lookup: CDR1 SQVTM, CDR2 ANQGSEA. The CDR3 is 14 residues long.

This clonotype appeared many times. The V and J genes are TRBV4-3 and TRBJ2-3; D remains ambiguous. The CDR3 has 14 amino acids. From germline, CDR1 is LGHNA and CDR2 YSLEER. The V and J ends lost 5 bases and 6 bases respectively, with 15 bases between them. The CDR3 DNA follows: TGCGCCAGCAGCGACCAAAACCGGTGGGATACGCAGTATTTT. Protein sequence: CASSDQNRWDTQYF.

The chain carries TRBV14 and TRBJ2-7, with unresolved D. CDR3 size: 14 residues. V was cut by 4 bases and J by 3 bases, with 13 bases left in between. In germline, CDR1 is SGHDN, CDR2 FVKESK. The CDR3 reads CASSRMDGRYEQYF. CDR3 nucleotide sequence: TGTGCCAGCAGCCGAATGGACGGGCGCTACGAGCAGTACTTC.

This clonotype was counted at least ten times. The chain links TRBV9 to TRBJ1-6; 7 bases match TRBD1. Germline loops: CDR1 SGDLS, CDR2 YYNGEE. The CDR3 is 16 residues long. V shed 0 bases, J shed 10 bases, and the junction held 10 bases outside the gene matches. CDR3 nucleotides: TGTGCCAGCAGCGTAGGGCCTCAGGGGGACTCCTCACCCCTCCACTTT. This translates into CASSVGPQGDSSPLHF.

Ten or more counts support this clonotype. The V gene is TRBV20-1, the J gene TRBJ1-1; 8 bases match TRBD1. The CDR3 runs to 15 residues. Germline V gene sequence: CDR1 DFQATT, CDR2 SNEGSKA (reference sequence). J lost 0 bases, V lost 6 bases, and 9 bases had no gene match. CDR3 amino acids: CSAQTGARMNTEAFF. For the CDR3, the DNA is TGCAGTGCGCAGACAGGGGCCCGTATGAACACTGAAGCTTTCTTT.

This clonotype has ten or more counts. The rearrangement uses TRBV7-2 and TRBJ2-2; maybe TRBD2 (6 bases). The CDR3 length is 15 residues. Per the germline V gene, CDR1 is SGHTA and CDR2 is FQGNSA. The V end lost 2 bases, the J end lost 4 bases, and 11 bases lay between the germline ends. The CDR3 coding sequence is TGTGCCAGCAGCTTATGGCCTAGCGCCACCGGGGAGCTGTTTTTT. As protein: CASSLWPSATGELFF.

This clonotype was seen many times. This rearrangement joins TRBV10-3 to TRBJ2-1; TRBD2 matches at 10 bases. This CDR3 contains 15 residues. J was trimmed by 8 bases and V by 2 bases; bases with no gene match: 6. CDR1 is ENHRY, CDR2 SYGVKD, per germline. The CDR3 DNA follows: TGTGCCATCAGTGAGGGAACTAGCGGGATTGATGAGCAGTTCTTC. It yields the protein CAISEGTSGIDEQFF.

This clonotype showed up many times. The chain is built from TRBV5-1 and TRBJ2-7; tentative D call: TRBD2 (6 bases). The CDR3 loop spans 14 amino acids. Germline V gives CDR1 SGHRS, CDR2 YFSETQ. V was clipped by 4 bases and J by 7 bases, with 18 bases between them. CDR3 protein: CASSTDFGGGEQYF. The CDR3 bases are TGCGCCAGCAGCACGGACTTCGGGGGTGGTGAGCAGTACTTC.

This clonotype was counted at least ten times. The genes are TRBV7-9 and TRBJ2-1; possibly TRBD1 or TRBD2 for D (5 bases each). Germline V gene data show CDR1 as SEHNR and CDR2 as FQNEAQ (reference sequence). The V end was cut by 1 base, the J end by 9 bases, with 19 bases between. This CDR3 has 16 amino acids. The CDR3 reads CASSLERGNLDGEQFF. For the CDR3, the DNA is TGTGCCAGCAGCTTAGAACGGGGCAACCTGGACGGTGAGCAGTTCTTC.

This clonotype showed up many times. This chain joins TRBV20-1 and TRBJ1-1, with D tentatively TRBD1 (5 bases). Germline CDR1 DFQATT, CDR2 SNEGSKA (reference sequence). Trimming cost V 3 bases and J 3 bases, with 11 bases left between them. The CDR3 loop spans 13 amino acids. CDR3 amino acids: CSASSGGDTEAFF. CDR3 DNA sequence: TGCAGTGCTAGTAGTGGGGGGGACACTGAAGCTTTCTTT.

This clonotype was detected ten times or more. The chain combines TRBV7-9 with TRBJ2-2; perhaps TRBD2 as D (7 bases). The CDR3 spans 15 residues. Trimming took off 3 bases at V and 6 bases at J, with 14 bases between the two ends. Germline V gene sequence: CDR1 SEHNR, CDR2 FQNEAQ (reference sequence). The chain's CDR3 is CASSLDSSGAGELFF. Here the CDR3 DNA reads TGTGCCAGCAGCTTGGACAGCAGCGGGGCCGGGGAGCTGTTTTTT. The full variable domain, rest sourced from reference TRBV7-9 and TRBJ2-2, is DTGVSQNPRHKITKRGQNVTFRCDPISEHNRLYWYRQTLGQGPEFLTYFQNEAQLEKSRLLSDRFSAERPKGSFSTLEIQRTEQGDSAMYLCASSLDSSGAGELFFGEGSRLTVL.

This clonotype was counted only a few times. The V and J genes are TRBV6-5 and TRBJ1-1, with a possible D match to TRBD1 (6 bases). CDR1 and CDR2 from the germline V gene are MNHEY and SVGAGI. V was cut by 5 bases and J by 1 base, with 11 bases left in between. The CDR3 is 14 amino acids. CDR3 protein: CASSHRVGNTEAFF. The CDR3 nucleotides read TGTGCCAGCAGTCACAGGGTGGGGAACACTGAAGCTTTCTTT.

This clonotype was seen at least ten times. The CDR3 nucleotides are TGTGCCAGCGGCAGGATATATGCGGGCTACACCTTC. As protein: CASGRIYAGYTF. This chain joins TRBV7-6 and TRBJ1-2; D not resolved. The CDR3 totals 12 residues. Germline V gene lookup returns CDR1 SGHVS and CDR2 FNYEAQ. V lost 8 bases and J 8 bases, leaving 15 bases between the germline ends. Together with reference TRBV7-6 and TRBJ1-2, the CDR3 gives the full variable domain: GAGVSQSPRYKVTKRGQDVALRCDPISGHVSLYWYRQALGQGPEFLTYFNYEAQQDKSGLPNDRFSAERPEGSISTLTIQRTEQRDSAMYRCASGRIYAGYTFGSGTRLTVV.

This clonotype came up many times. The genes are TRBV6-5 and TRBJ2-7; D gene uncertain. Germline-derived CDR1 and CDR2 are MNHEY and SVGAGI. There are 12 residues in the CDR3. Trimming cost V 7 bases and J 0 bases, with 7 bases left between them. The CDR3 is CASKGYSYEQYF. The CDR3 DNA sequence: TGTGCCAGCAAGGGTTACTCCTACGAGCAGTACTTC.

This clonotype was seen repeatedly, ten times or more. The rearrangement links TRBV10-3 to TRBJ2-3, with 11 bases identical to TRBD2. The germline CDR1 and CDR2 sequences are ENHRY and SYGVKD. This CDR3 has 14 residues. Losses at the gene ends were 11 bases for V and 2 bases for J; bases not matched to a gene: 6. CDR3 sequence: CASWTSGSTDTQYF. CDR3 sequence (DNA): TGTGCCTCTTGGACTAGCGGGTCCACAGATACGCAGTATTTT.

This clonotype was seen repeatedly, ten times or more. CDR3 coding DNA: TGCGCCAGCAGCTTGGGGACTCTGTACCAAGAGACCCAGTACTTC. Residues: CASSLGTLYQETQYF. This chain connects TRBV5-1 to TRBJ2-5, with D possibly being TRBD2 (5 bases). V was pared by 0 bases and J by 0 bases, with 9 bases between. From germline, CDR1 is SGHRS and CDR2 YFSETQ. The CDR3 is made up of 15 amino acids. Full variable domain (rest looked up from reference TRBV5-1 and TRBJ2-5): KAGVTQTPRYLIKTRGQQVTLSCSPISGHRSVSWYQQTPGQGLQFLFEYFSETQRNKGNFPGRFSGRQFSNSRSEMNVSTLELGDSALYLCASSLGTLYQETQYFGPGTRLLVL.

This clonotype was seen repeatedly, ten times or more. J is TRBJ2-5 and V is TRBV6-6; D possibly corresponds to TRBD1 (5 bases). Trimming cost V 2 bases and J 9 bases, with 7 bases left between them. Germline CDR1 and CDR2: MNHNY and SVGAGI (reference sequence). CDR3 size: 11 residues. For the CDR3, the DNA is TGTGCCAGCAGTTACCAGGGCTCCCAGTACTTC. Translating it yields CASSYQGSQYF.

Many counts were recorded for this clonotype. J is TRBJ1-1 and V is TRBV7-2; the D is unclear. Between the trimmed V and J ends, which lost 5 bases and 7 bases, there was a span of 11 bases. CDR3 length: 12 residues. Germline CDR1 reads SGHTA; CDR2 reads FQGNSA. CDR3 loop: CASSPRAGEAFF. The CDR3 DNA reads as TGTGCCAGCAGCCCTAGGGCGGGTGAAGCTTTCTTT.